These 5 T cell receptor beta chains were sequenced from one sample in a study of blood T cell repertoires in COVID-19. The data were produced by immunoSEQ multiplex PCR, yet TCRdb's version contains in-frame clones alone and is incomplete. This table holds around 260,000 clones, around 86% found once. Material for sequencing was peripheral blood. The receptor set was obtained from a man aged 35-49 years who had recovered from COVID-19.

The rearrangement joins TRBV19 to TRBJ1-2; TRBD1 aligns across 9 bases. The CDR3 runs 16 residues. V shed 3 bases and J 2 bases; nucleotides not matched to a gene: 7. Germline assignment: CDR1 LNHDA and CDR2 SQIVND (reference sequence). The CDR3 nucleotides read TGTGCCAGTAGTATCTGGGGACAGGGACTGAACTATGGCTACACCTTC. This gives the protein CASSIWGQGLNYGYTF.

This clone was detected a few times. V is TRBV4-1 and J is TRBJ2-7; 8 bases map to TRBD2. J lost 0 bases, V lost 0 bases, and 7 bases had no gene match. Germline values: CDR1 MGHRA, CDR2 YSYEKL. This CDR3 has 17 residues. CDR3 sequence (DNA): TGCGCCAGCAGCCAAGATCGGCTAGCGGGTCTCTCCTACGAGCAGTACTTC. Translated, it gives CASSQDRLAGLSYEQYF.

This clone was observed a few times. The J gene is TRBJ2-2, the V gene TRBV27; perhaps TRBD1 as D (6 bases). The CDR3 contains 17 residues. Germline CDR1 is MNHEY and CDR2 is SMNVEV (reference sequence). V was trimmed by 7 bases and J by 4 bases, leaving 22 bases between them. This chain's CDR3 is CASTSPVGQISTGELFF. The CDR3 DNA sequence: TGTGCCAGCACTTCACCCGTAGGACAGATATCCACCGGGGAGCTGTTTTTT.

J is TRBJ2-2 and V is TRBV5-4; D is perhaps TRBD1 (5 bases). The CDR3 has 13 amino acids. Trimming took 9 bases from V and 3 from J, leaving 12 bases between them. CDR1 is SGHNT and CDR2 is YYREEE in the germline V gene (reference sequence). The CDR3 DNA sequence: TGTGCCACTTTAGACAGACACACCGGGGAGCTGTTTTTT. Translating gives CATLDRHTGELFF.

The chain couples TRBV4-1 to TRBJ1-5; no clear D. This CDR3 has 15 residues. Trimming removed 1 base at V and 6 bases at J, with 13 bases between. The V gene's germline CDR1 is MGHRA and CDR2 YSYEKL. The DNA for the CDR3 is TGCGCCAGCAGCCAAGTGTTGAGGGTAGGTCAGCCCCAGCATTTT. Protein sequence: CASSQVLRVGQPQHF.